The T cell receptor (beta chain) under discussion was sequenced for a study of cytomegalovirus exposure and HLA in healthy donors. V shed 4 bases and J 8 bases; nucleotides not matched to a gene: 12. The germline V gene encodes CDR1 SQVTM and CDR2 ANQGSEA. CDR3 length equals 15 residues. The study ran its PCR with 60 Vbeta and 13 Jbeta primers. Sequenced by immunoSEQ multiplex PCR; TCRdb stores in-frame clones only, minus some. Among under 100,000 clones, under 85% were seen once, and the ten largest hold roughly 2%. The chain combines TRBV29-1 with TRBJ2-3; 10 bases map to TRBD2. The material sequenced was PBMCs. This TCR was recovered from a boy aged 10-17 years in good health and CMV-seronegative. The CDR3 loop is CSVAPSGGPRGTQYF. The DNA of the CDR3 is TGCAGCGTTGCCCCTAGCGGGGGCCCACGGGGTACGCAGTATTTT.